The sequence of this T cell receptor (beta chain) was determined in a study of blood T cell repertoires in COVID-19. Here immunoSEQ multiplex PCR was the method, and the copy in TCRdb shows in-frame clones only, minus some. The sample gives over 150,000 clones, 75% to 90% of which show up once; less than 10% is in the top ten. Germline lookup yields CDR1 SGHTA and CDR2 FQGNSA. V was clipped by 5 bases and J by 6 bases; unmatched bases: 18. The CDR3 is made up of 18 amino acids. The material sequenced was peripheral blood. This chain joins TRBV7-2 and TRBJ1-5; 8 bases align to TRBD1. This receptor was obtained from a woman aged 70-85 years with COVID-19, enrolled during active disease. The CDR3, as DNA: TGTGCCAGCAGCCCCAGCTCGTCGACAGGGGAAGTGGGTCAGCCCCAGCATTTT. It is translated as CASSPSSSTGEVGQPQHF.